These 3 T cell receptor beta chains were all obtained from the same sample, sequenced in a study of T cell clonotyping in hematopoietic cell transplantation. Sequenced by immunoSEQ multiplex PCR; TCRdb stores in-frame clones only, minus some. The sample holds some 9,300 clones; approximately 55% are singletons and the top ten take 13%. The sample here was peripheral blood mononuclear cells, taken 100 days after allogeneic stem cell transplant. These receptors were taken from a female patient aged 50-59 years who had an allogeneic stem cell transplant from an unrelated donor, so the T cells may come from the graft donor. Some clones in this sample may be carry-over from other donors' samples.

V usage is TRBV29-1 and J usage is TRBJ2-1, with D possibly matching TRBD2 (6 bases). The V and J ends lost 0 bases and 7 bases respectively, with 13 bases between them. Germline loops: CDR1 SQVTM, CDR2 ANQGSEA. The CDR3 sequence is 14 residues long. This CDR3 is CSVEEGGIMNEQFF. Here the CDR3 DNA reads TGCAGCGTTGAAGAGGGCGGGATTATGAATGAGCAGTTCTTC.

This clone showed up just a few times. This chain uses TRBV30 with TRBJ2-3; D remains ambiguous. CDR1 GTSNPN and CDR2 SVGIG come from the germline V gene (reference sequence). Trimming shortened V by 0 bases and J by 9 bases, and 7 bases separated the two germline ends. The CDR3 is made up of 11 amino acids. CDR3 DNA: TGTGCCTGGAGTGTATTGGGGACGCAGTATTTT. As protein: CAWSVLGTQYF.

Only a few counts were recorded for this clone. The chain recombines TRBV25-1 with TRBJ1-6; perhaps TRBD1 as D (5 bases). The CDR3 is made up of 13 amino acids. Germline assignment: CDR1 MGHDK and CDR2 SYGVNS. Trimming took 4 bases from V and 8 from J, leaving 9 bases between them. The CDR3 is CASSVTGDSPLHF. CDR3 DNA: TGTGCCAGCAGTGTAACAGGAGATTCACCCCTCCACTTT.